Below, 5 T cell receptor beta chains from the same sample are listed, as sequenced in a study of cytomegalovirus exposure and HLA in healthy donors. It was with 60 Vbeta and 13 Jbeta primers that the PCR ran. Produced via immunoSEQ multiplex PCR; TCRdb's table is partial and in-frame only. The sample lists roughly 230,000 clones, roughly 91% occurring once. The material sequenced was PBMCs. Source of these receptors: a girl aged 2-10 years in good health and CMV-seronegative.

The chain couples TRBV6-1 to TRBJ2-3; D call uncertain. Germline CDR1 is MNHNS and CDR2 is SASEGT. The CDR3 totals 12 residues. Trimming left V 0 bases short and J 6 bases short, with 4 bases between. Written as DNA, the CDR3 is TGTGCCAGCAGTGAAGCAGCGGATACGCAGTATTTT. Translated: CASSEAADTQYF.

V and J are TRBV27 and TRBJ2-7, with 8 bases identical to TRBD2. With V trimmed by 7 bases and J by 7 bases, 12 bases remained unmatched. The CDR3 runs to 14 residues. Germline-derived CDR1 and CDR2 are MNHEY and SMNVEV (reference sequence). CDR3 nucleotide sequence: TGTGCCAGCAAACGGGAGGGCGGGTTGGGGGAGCAGTACTTC. Translation: CASKREGGLGEQYF.

This clone was observed a handful of times. The chain combines TRBV6-6 with TRBJ1-3; TRBD1 might be the D (6 bases). CDR3 length: 13 amino acids. The V end was cut by 2 bases, the J end by 4 bases, with 6 bases between. Germline CDR1 is MNHNY and CDR2 is SVGAGI (reference sequence). The CDR3 DNA reads as TGTGCCAGCAGTTACGACAGGGGAAACACCATATATTTT. Encoded protein: CASSYDRGNTIYF.

The CDR3 region is CASSLARGTSGYSYNEQFF. CDR3 DNA sequence: TGTGCCAGCAGCTTGGCGCGGGGGACTAGCGGTTATTCCTACAATGAGCAGTTCTTC. The chain carries TRBV5-4 and TRBJ2-1; 11 bases agree with TRBD2. The germline CDR1 and CDR2 sequences are SGHNT and YYREEE (reference sequence). J lost 1 base, V lost 0 bases, and 9 bases had no gene match. The CDR3 is 19 residues long.

The V call is TRBV11-3, the J call TRBJ2-7; TRBD2 matches at 10 bases. This CDR3 is 16 amino acids long. The V gene's germline CDR1 is SGHNT and CDR2 YENEEA. Germline trimming cut 7 bases from V and 4 bases from J; bases unmatched to any gene: 13. Written as DNA, the CDR3 is TGTGCCAGCACATTCCCCGGAGCGGGAGGGCCGTACGAGCAGTACTTC. Protein product: CASTFPGAGGPYEQYF.